The sequence of this T cell receptor beta chain was determined in a study of PD-1 blockade in classical Hodgkin lymphoma. The germline V gene has CDR1 MNHEY and CDR2 SVGAGI. The length of the CDR3 is 15 residues. Deletions cut 3 bases from V and 4 bases from J, with 15 bases between. Every single patient, without exception, relapsed after autologous stem cell transplantation, and brentuximab vedotin exposure varied. Here immunoSEQ multiplex PCR was the method, and the copy in TCRdb shows in-frame clones only, minus some. The table has some 96,000 clones, roughly four fifths seen once. This material consisted of peripheral blood mononuclear cells (PBMCs), taken before the second cycle of nivolumab. The TCR was taken from a human donor with classical Hodgkin lymphoma. This chain links TRBV6-5 with TRBJ2-5; D gene unclear. The CDR3 coding sequence is TGTGCCAGCAGTTATCCGGTCGGGCGTAGAGAGACCCAGTACTTC. Protein product: CASSYPVGRRETQYF.